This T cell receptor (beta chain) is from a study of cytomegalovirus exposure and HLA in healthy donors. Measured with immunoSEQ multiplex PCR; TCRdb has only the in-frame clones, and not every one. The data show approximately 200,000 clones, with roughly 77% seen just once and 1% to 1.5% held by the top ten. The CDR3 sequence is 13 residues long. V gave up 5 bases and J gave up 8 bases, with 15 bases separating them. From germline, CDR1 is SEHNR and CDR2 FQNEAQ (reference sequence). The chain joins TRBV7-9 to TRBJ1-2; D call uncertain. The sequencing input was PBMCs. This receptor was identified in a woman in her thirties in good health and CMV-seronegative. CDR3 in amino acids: CASSRETTGGYTF. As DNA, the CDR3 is TGTGCCAGCAGCCGCGAGACAACCGGCGGCTACACCTTC.